This TCR beta chain was recorded in a study of HIV-infected patients and healthy controls. Study results and caveats: With just sixteen HIV-infected individuals processed, the findings' generality was considered strongly limited.

By share, this clonotype ranks as medium-sized. The antigen is unknown. The CDR3 contains 13 residues. Germline-derived CDR1 and CDR2 are SGHTA and FQGNSA. Trimming took off 0 bases at V and 12 bases at J, with 15 bases between the two ends. Approximately 500 ng RNA was reverse transcribed with alpha and beta constant-region primers. Each of the alpha and beta chains got its own library through chain-specific third strand synthesis with indices. TCRdb reprocessed the 5' RACE reads with MiXCR, giving one entry per CDR3 protein. The table lists 15,000 to 20,000 distinct CDR3 sequences, about 12% of them singletons. No cell fractionation was done, so the repertoire covers all unsorted peripheral blood T cells.

The source material was blood. This TCR derives from an adult in good health. The chain joins TRBV7-2 to TRBJ2-7; the D gene could be TRBD1 or TRBD2 (5 bases each). This chain's CDR3 is CASSLAGYGALYF. CDR3 DNA sequence: TGTGCCAGCAGCTTAGCGGGGTACGGGGCCCTGTACTTC.